This TCR beta chain was identified during a study of T cell responses to AZD1222 COVID-19 vaccine. Second-dose timings of about 4 or about 12 weeks were pooled. Using immunoSEQ multiplex PCR, the repertoire was profiled, and TCRdb retains in-frame clones only, with some absent. The sample gives 180,000 or so clones, 90% to 95% of which show up once; approximately 1.2% is in the top ten. With respect to this clone: Its antigen is not known.

The CDR3 spans 15 residues. V dropped 4 bases and J dropped 1; count of bases not matched to a gene: 5. Per the germline V gene, CDR1 is KGHDR and CDR2 is SFDVKD. Study findings and constraints: Vaccine-associated CD4 TCRs spanned spike, dominant at 160-218 and 743-854.

V is TRBV24-1 and J is TRBJ2-7; 8 nucleotides line up with TRBD1. This specimen was peripheral blood, taken 28 days after the second AZD1222 dose. The clonotype was recovered from an adult who received the AZD1222 COVID-19 vaccine. The CDR3 protein is CATSDPRDRSYEQYF. The CDR3 DNA reads as TGTGCCACCAGTGACCCGCGGGACAGGTCCTACGAGCAGTACTTC.